Listed below are T cell receptor beta chains from one sample, sequenced in a study of identical twins. TCRdb used MiXCR to reprocess the 5' RACE reads, holding one entry per CDR3 protein. The data show 510,000 or so distinct CDR3 sequences, about 16% seen once. These same records also appear under a second study, on yellow fever vaccine responses in identical twins.

Sequenced sample: CD4+ T cells sorted from blood. The receptors derive from a woman under 30 in good health. Both conserved end residues are part of each CDR3. Each record gives: clone size, CDR3 length, D gene, J gene, V gene, CDR3 protein, CDR3 DNA. D genes are given only for firm matches. Size tells how often a clone was seen (once, few, many) or the class of an expanded clone, and some rows leave it out.

clone size: NA
CDR3 length: 11
D gene: TRBD2
J gene: TRBJ2-5
V gene: TRBV20-1
CDR3 protein: CRATSEETQYF
CDR3 DNA: TGCAGGGCCACTAGCGAAGAGACCCAGTACTTC

clone size: NA
CDR3 length: 15
D gene: NA
J gene: TRBJ2-2
V gene: TRBV4-2
CDR3 protein: CASSQAGSGPGELFF
CDR3 DNA: TGTGCCAGCAGCCAAGCCGGATCGGGGCCCGGGGAGCTGTTTTTT

clone size: NA
CDR3 length: 14
D gene: NA
J gene: TRBJ1-5
V gene: TRBV28
CDR3 protein: CASRPNPTAQPQHF
CDR3 DNA: TGTGCCAGCAGGCCGAACCCGACAGCGCAGCCCCAGCATTTT

clone size: few
CDR3 length: 13
D gene: NA
J gene: TRBJ2-1
V gene: TRBV7-8
CDR3 protein: CASSLFPGNEQFF
CDR3 DNA: TGTGCCAGCAGCTTATTCCCCGGGAATGAGCAGTTCTTC

clone size: NA
CDR3 length: 12
D gene: TRBD2
J gene: TRBJ2-5
V gene: TRBV3-1
CDR3 protein: CASSQEGRAQYF
CDR3 DNA: TGTGCCAGCAGCCAAGAAGGGAGGGCCCAGTACTTC

clone size: few
CDR3 length: 12
D gene: NA
J gene: TRBJ1-1
V gene: TRBV7-9
CDR3 protein: CASSPIGTAAFF
CDR3 DNA: TGTGCCAGCAGCCCCATCGGGACCGCCGCTTTCTTT

clone size: NA
CDR3 length: 14
D gene: NA
J gene: TRBJ1-5
V gene: TRBV3-1
CDR3 protein: CASSQDTRNQPQHF
CDR3 DNA: TGTGCCAGCAGCCAAGATACCAGAAATCAGCCCCAGCATTTT

clone size: NA
CDR3 length: 13
D gene: TRBD2
J gene: TRBJ2-7
V gene: TRBV28
CDR3 protein: CAVHGTSVHEQYF
CDR3 DNA: TGTGCCGTACACGGGACTAGCGTCCACGAGCAGTACTTC

clone size: NA
CDR3 length: 15
D gene: NA
J gene: TRBJ2-7
V gene: TRBV10-3
CDR3 protein: CAISFDRYNSYEQYF
CDR3 DNA: TGTGCCATCAGCTTCGACAGGTATAACTCCTACGAGCAGTACTTC

clone size: few
CDR3 length: 14
D gene: NA
J gene: TRBJ2-5
V gene: TRBV27
CDR3 protein: CASRTYRGGETQYF
CDR3 DNA: TGTGCCAGCAGAACCTACAGAGGGGGAGAGACCCAGTACTTC

clone size: few
CDR3 length: 16
D gene: NA
J gene: TRBJ2-3
V gene: TRBV14
CDR3 protein: CASSQPPGPGPDTQYF
CDR3 DNA: TGTGCCAGCAGCCAACCTCCGGGCCCGGGCCCAGATACGCAGTATTTT

clone size: NA
CDR3 length: 14
D gene: NA
J gene: TRBJ1-3
V gene: TRBV19
CDR3 protein: CATASTGSGNTIYF
CDR3 DNA: TGTGCCACCGCTAGTACAGGCTCTGGAAACACCATATATTTT

clone size: once
CDR3 length: 13
D gene: TRBD1
J gene: TRBJ2-1
V gene: TRBV20-1
CDR3 protein: CSAKGQGVGEQFF
CDR3 DNA: TGCAGTGCTAAGGGACAGGGTGTGGGAGAGCAGTTCTTC

clone size: few
CDR3 length: 18
D gene: TRBD2
J gene: TRBJ2-5
V gene: TRBV24-1
CDR3 protein: CATSPNGLAGGGQETQYF
CDR3 DNA: TGTGCCACCAGCCCAAACGGACTAGCGGGGGGTGGCCAAGAGACCCAGTACTTC

clone size: NA
CDR3 length: 16
D gene: TRBD2
J gene: TRBJ2-1
V gene: TRBV6-5
CDR3 protein: CASSSSARLAGNEQFF
CDR3 DNA: TGTGCCAGCAGTTCATCCGCAAGACTAGCGGGAAATGAGCAGTTCTTC

clone size: few
CDR3 length: 12
D gene: TRBD2
J gene: TRBJ2-5
V gene: TRBV20-1
CDR3 protein: CSAGLDQETQYF
CDR3 DNA: TGCAGTGCGGGACTAGACCAAGAGACCCAGTACTTC

clone size: NA
CDR3 length: 16
D gene: TRBD1
J gene: TRBJ2-5
V gene: TRBV5-5
CDR3 protein: CASSLRGPGLQETQYF
CDR3 DNA: TGTGCCAGCAGCCTCAGGGGGCCGGGCCTACAAGAGACCCAGTACTTC

clone size: few
CDR3 length: 13
D gene: TRBD1
J gene: TRBJ1-5
V gene: TRBV10-3
CDR3 protein: CATKGQGNQPQHF
CDR3 DNA: TGTGCCACCAAGGGACAGGGTAATCAGCCCCAGCATTTT

clone size: few
CDR3 length: 16
D gene: TRBD1
J gene: TRBJ1-2
V gene: TRBV24-1
CDR3 protein: CATSDFRDSFNYGYTF
CDR3 DNA: TGTGCCACCAGTGATTTTCGGGACAGCTTTAACTATGGCTACACCTTC

clone size: NA
CDR3 length: 14
D gene: TRBD2
J gene: TRBJ2-1
V gene: TRBV9
CDR3 protein: CASSAGGLHNEQFF
CDR3 DNA: TGTGCCAGCAGCGCGGGAGGGCTCCACAATGAGCAGTTCTTC

clone size: few
CDR3 length: 13
D gene: NA
J gene: TRBJ2-1
V gene: TRBV6-1
CDR3 protein: CASRGYGLNEQFF
CDR3 DNA: TGTGCCAGCAGGGGGTATGGTTTGAATGAGCAGTTCTTC

clone size: few
CDR3 length: 14
D gene: TRBD2
J gene: TRBJ2-5
V gene: TRBV24-1
CDR3 protein: CATSDLWEGETQYF
CDR3 DNA: TGTGCCACCAGTGATTTGTGGGAGGGAGAGACCCAGTACTTC

clone size: few
CDR3 length: 14
D gene: TRBD2
J gene: TRBJ2-1
V gene: TRBV6-2/TRBV6-3
CDR3 protein: CASSLGLDVGEQFF
CDR3 DNA: TGTGCCAGCAGCCTGGGACTAGATGTTGGTGAGCAGTTCTTC

clone size: few
CDR3 length: 15
D gene: TRBD1
J gene: TRBJ2-3
V gene: TRBV25-1
CDR3 protein: CASRSGTGGADTQYF
CDR3 DNA: TGTGCCAGCAGGAGCGGGACAGGGGGCGCAGATACGCAGTATTTT

clone size: NA
CDR3 length: 12
D gene: NA
J gene: TRBJ1-1
V gene: TRBV10-3
CDR3 protein: CAVATENTEAFF
CDR3 DNA: TGTGCCGTCGCGACTGAGAACACTGAAGCTTTCTTT

clone size: NA
CDR3 length: 11
D gene: NA
J gene: TRBJ2-1
V gene: TRBV6-1
CDR3 protein: CASSPLDGLFF
CDR3 DNA: TGTGCCAGCAGTCCCTTGGATGGTCTGTTCTTC

clone size: NA
CDR3 length: 12
D gene: NA
J gene: TRBJ2-5
V gene: TRBV20-1
CDR3 protein: CSARFEAGSQYF
CDR3 DNA: TGCAGTGCTAGATTTGAGGCAGGATCCCAGTACTTC

clone size: few
CDR3 length: 13
D gene: NA
J gene: TRBJ1-1
V gene: TRBV20-1
CDR3 protein: CSARASGNTEAFF
CDR3 DNA: TGCAGTGCTAGAGCGTCGGGGAACACTGAAGCTTTCTTT

clone size: few
CDR3 length: 17
D gene: NA
J gene: TRBJ2-3
V gene: TRBV5-8
CDR3 protein: CASSLLIAGGGTDTQYF
CDR3 DNA: TGTGCCAGCAGCTTGTTAATCGCCGGAGGGGGGACAGATACGCAGTATTTT

clone size: NA
CDR3 length: 15
D gene: TRBD1
J gene: TRBJ1-6
V gene: TRBV7-9
CDR3 protein: CASSLWGTGTSPLHF
CDR3 DNA: TGTGCCAGCAGCCTGTGGGGGACAGGGACCTCACCCCTCCACTTT

clone size: NA
CDR3 length: 14
D gene: TRBD2
J gene: TRBJ2-1
V gene: TRBV20-1
CDR3 protein: CSAVTSGSYNEQFF
CDR3 DNA: TGCAGTGCTGTGACTAGCGGGTCCTACAATGAGCAGTTCTTC

clone size: NA
CDR3 length: 16
D gene: TRBD1
J gene: TRBJ2-1
V gene: TRBV5-1
CDR3 protein: CASSLAGTGGLNEQFF
CDR3 DNA: TGCGCCAGCAGCTTGGCGGGGACAGGGGGCCTAAATGAGCAGTTCTTC

clone size: NA
CDR3 length: 15
D gene: TRBD1
J gene: TRBJ1-1
V gene: TRBV9
CDR3 protein: CASSVMGQGGTEAFF
CDR3 DNA: TGTGCCAGCAGCGTAATGGGACAGGGGGGTACTGAAGCTTTCTTT

clone size: NA
CDR3 length: 16
D gene: NA
J gene: TRBJ2-7
V gene: TRBV5-1
CDR3 protein: CASSLASGLTPYEQYF
CDR3 DNA: TGCGCCAGCAGCTTGGCCAGTGGTTTAACACCCTACGAGCAGTACTTC

clone size: NA
CDR3 length: 15
D gene: TRBD1
J gene: TRBJ1-5
V gene: TRBV15
CDR3 protein: CATSTRDRASQPQHF
CDR3 DNA: TGTGCCACCAGCACCAGGGACAGGGCGAGTCAGCCCCAGCATTTT

clone size: NA
CDR3 length: 12
D gene: NA
J gene: TRBJ1-1
V gene: TRBV20-1
CDR3 protein: CSARGAGTEAFF
CDR3 DNA: TGCAGTGCTAGAGGGGCAGGGACTGAAGCTTTCTTT

clone size: many
CDR3 length: 14
D gene: NA
J gene: TRBJ1-6
V gene: TRBV27
CDR3 protein: CASSSTVVGSPLHF
CDR3 DNA: TGTGCCAGCAGTTCCACCGTTGTGGGCTCACCCCTCCACTTT

clone size: NA
CDR3 length: 15
D gene: NA
J gene: TRBJ1-5
V gene: TRBV12-3/TRBV12-4
CDR3 protein: CASTGPGSGNQPQHF
CDR3 DNA: TGTGCCAGCACCGGGCCGGGGTCTGGCAATCAGCCCCAGCATTTT

clone size: NA
CDR3 length: 15
D gene: NA
J gene: TRBJ2-3
V gene: TRBV5-6
CDR3 protein: CASSLNRILADTQYF
CDR3 DNA: TGTGCCAGCAGCTTGAACAGGATATTAGCAGATACGCAGTATTTT

clone size: NA
CDR3 length: 15
D gene: NA
J gene: TRBJ1-1
V gene: TRBV12-3/TRBV12-4
CDR3 protein: CASSLKGFSNTEAFF
CDR3 DNA: TGTGCCAGCAGCCTGAAAGGGTTTTCGAACACTGAAGCTTTCTTT

clone size: NA
CDR3 length: 16
D gene: TRBD2
J gene: TRBJ2-2
V gene: TRBV9
CDR3 protein: CASSAGAGGETGELFF
CDR3 DNA: TGTGCTTCATCGGCGGGTGCGGGGGGCGAAACCGGGGAGCTGTTTTTT

clone size: NA
CDR3 length: 12
D gene: NA
J gene: TRBJ2-5
V gene: TRBV29-1
CDR3 protein: CSVERGKETQYF
CDR3 DNA: TGCAGCGTTGAAAGGGGCAAGGAGACCCAGTACTTC

clone size: many
CDR3 length: 12
D gene: NA
J gene: TRBJ2-7
V gene: TRBV20-1
CDR3 protein: CSASLAAYEQYF
CDR3 DNA: TGCAGTGCTAGCTTAGCGGCCTACGAGCAGTACTTC

clone size: NA
CDR3 length: 16
D gene: TRBD1
J gene: TRBJ1-5
V gene: TRBV5-1
CDR3 protein: CASSSGDRDVNQPQHF
CDR3 DNA: TGCGCCAGCAGCTCGGGGGACAGGGATGTCAATCAGCCCCAGCATTTT

clone size: NA
CDR3 length: 15
D gene: TRBD1
J gene: TRBJ1-6
V gene: TRBV28
CDR3 protein: CASSWVTGVNSPLHF
CDR3 DNA: TGTGCCAGCAGTTGGGTAACAGGGGTAAATTCACCCCTCCACTTT

clone size: NA
CDR3 length: 13
D gene: NA
J gene: TRBJ2-2
V gene: TRBV5-6
CDR3 protein: CASSTIAPGELFF
CDR3 DNA: TGTGCCAGCAGCACGATAGCCCCCGGGGAGCTGTTTTTT

clone size: few
CDR3 length: 12
D gene: NA
J gene: TRBJ2-3
V gene: TRBV7-9
CDR3 protein: CASTQEELVQYF
CDR3 DNA: TGTGCCAGCACCCAGGAGGAACTAGTGCAGTATTTT

clone size: many
CDR3 length: 13
D gene: NA
J gene: TRBJ1-5
V gene: TRBV7-9
CDR3 protein: CASSAQGGQPQHF
CDR3 DNA: TGTGCCAGCAGCGCACAGGGTGGGCAGCCCCAGCATTTT

clone size: few
CDR3 length: 15
D gene: TRBD1
J gene: TRBJ1-2
V gene: TRBV9
CDR3 protein: CASSVNAGTGDGYTF
CDR3 DNA: TGTGCCAGCAGCGTCAACGCCGGGACAGGGGATGGCTACACCTTC

clone size: NA
CDR3 length: 16
D gene: TRBD1
J gene: TRBJ2-3
V gene: TRBV28
CDR3 protein: CASSPGTGFSTDTQYF
CDR3 DNA: TGTGCCAGCAGTCCCGGGACAGGGTTTTCTACAGATACGCAGTATTTT

clone size: NA
CDR3 length: 18
D gene: TRBD1
J gene: TRBJ2-2
V gene: TRBV7-7
CDR3 protein: CASSLAEVAGGNTGELFF
CDR3 DNA: TGTGCCAGCAGCTTAGCCGAGGTGGCAGGGGGGAACACCGGGGAGCTGTTTTTT

clone size: NA
CDR3 length: 16
D gene: NA
J gene: TRBJ1-1
V gene: TRBV7-9
CDR3 protein: CASSKQGLTTNTEAFF
CDR3 DNA: TGTGCCAGCAGCAAACAGGGCCTCACAACGAACACTGAAGCTTTCTTT

clone size: NA
CDR3 length: 16
D gene: TRBD1
J gene: TRBJ2-3
V gene: TRBV7-9
CDR3 protein: CASSPTGGQLPNTQYF
CDR3 DNA: TGTGCCAGCAGCCCAACAGGGGGTCAATTACCAAATACGCAGTATTTT

clone size: NA
CDR3 length: 13
D gene: NA
J gene: TRBJ2-1
V gene: TRBV3-1
CDR3 protein: CASSQRQTNEQFF
CDR3 DNA: TGTGCCAGCAGCCAAAGGCAAACCAATGAGCAGTTCTTC

clone size: NA
CDR3 length: 14
D gene: TRBD1
J gene: TRBJ2-3
V gene: TRBV20-1
CDR3 protein: CSAHRGVRTDTQYF
CDR3 DNA: TGCAGTGCTCACAGGGGTGTGAGGACAGATACGCAGTATTTT